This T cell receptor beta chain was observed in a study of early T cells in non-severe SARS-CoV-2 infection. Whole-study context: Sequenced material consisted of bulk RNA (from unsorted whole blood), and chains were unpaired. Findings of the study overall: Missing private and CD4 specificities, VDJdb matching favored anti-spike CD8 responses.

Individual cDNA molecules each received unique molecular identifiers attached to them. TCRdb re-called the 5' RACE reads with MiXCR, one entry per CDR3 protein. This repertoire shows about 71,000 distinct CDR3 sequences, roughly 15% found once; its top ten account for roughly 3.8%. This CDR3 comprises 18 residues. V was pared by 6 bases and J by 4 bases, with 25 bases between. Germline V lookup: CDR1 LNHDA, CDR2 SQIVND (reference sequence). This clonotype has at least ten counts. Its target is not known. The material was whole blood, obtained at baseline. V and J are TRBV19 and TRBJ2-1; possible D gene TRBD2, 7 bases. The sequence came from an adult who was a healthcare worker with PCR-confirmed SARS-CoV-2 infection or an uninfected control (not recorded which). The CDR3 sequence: CASSPSLGGEARYNEQFF. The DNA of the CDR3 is TGTGCCAGTAGCCCTTCGTTAGGGGGGGAAGCGCGGTACAATGAGCAGTTCTTC.